This T cell receptor beta chain stems from a study of spatial heterogeneity in lung cancer. Study at large: A consistent excess of beta-chain over alpha-chain sequences was detected. More than 8.5 raw reads, on average, carried each unique TCR and UMI combination.

This clonotype has at least ten counts. A single record per CDR3 protein comes from TCRdb applying MiXCR to the 5' RACE reads. Here the sample spans some 53,000 distinct CDR3 sequences, under 7.5% being singletons. There are 12 residues in the CDR3. CDR1 and CDR2 from the germline V gene are SGHAT and FQNNGV. V was trimmed by 5 bases and J by 6 bases, leaving 11 bases between them. Time point noted: sample taken at primary tumor resection. From tumor, nontumor lung or frozen PBMC, whole RNA was taken unsorted for sequencing. Samples were obtained from around 72 donors, all untreated early-stage non-small cell lung cancer patients.

The source of this sequence is a female donor with early-stage non-small cell lung cancer. The genes are TRBV11-2 and TRBJ2-7; no firm D call. Sequencing used PBMCs, obtained at surgery. The CDR3 here is CASSPPRGEQYF. The CDR3 bases are TGTGCCAGCAGCCCCCCCCGTGGCGAGCAGTACTTC.